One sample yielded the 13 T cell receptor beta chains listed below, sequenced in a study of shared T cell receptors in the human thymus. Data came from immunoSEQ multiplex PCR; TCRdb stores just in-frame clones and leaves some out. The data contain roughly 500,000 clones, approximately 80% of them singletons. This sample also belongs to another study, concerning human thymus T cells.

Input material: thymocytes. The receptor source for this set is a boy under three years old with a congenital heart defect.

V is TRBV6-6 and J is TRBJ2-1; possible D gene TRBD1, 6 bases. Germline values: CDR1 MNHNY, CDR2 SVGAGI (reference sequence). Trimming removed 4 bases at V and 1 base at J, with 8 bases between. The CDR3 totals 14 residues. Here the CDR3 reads CASSWDNSYNEQFF. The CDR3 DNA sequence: TGTGCCAGCAGTTGGGACAATTCCTACAATGAGCAGTTCTTC.

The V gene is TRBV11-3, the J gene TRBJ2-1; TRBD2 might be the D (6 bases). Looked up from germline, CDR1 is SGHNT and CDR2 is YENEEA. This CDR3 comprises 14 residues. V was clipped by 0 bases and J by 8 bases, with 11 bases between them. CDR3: CASSLDLGGDEQFF. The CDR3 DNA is TGTGCCAGCAGCTTAGATTTGGGAGGCGATGAGCAGTTCTTC.

CDR3 protein: CASSPYRGQGNYGYTF. In DNA form, the CDR3 reads TGTGCCAGCAGCCCCTACAGGGGGCAGGGAAACTATGGCTACACCTTC. The genes are TRBV11-3 and TRBJ1-2; 9 positions agree with TRBD1. The ends lost 5 bases at V and 2 bases at J; junction bases unmatched: 9. This CDR3 contains 16 residues. CDR1 and CDR2 (germline): SGHNT, YENEEA.

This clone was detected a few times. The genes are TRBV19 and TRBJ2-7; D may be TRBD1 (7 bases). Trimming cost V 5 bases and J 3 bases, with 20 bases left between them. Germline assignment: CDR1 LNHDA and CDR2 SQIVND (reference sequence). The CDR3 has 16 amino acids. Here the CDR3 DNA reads TGTGCCAGTAGTGCCCGAAATTACAGGGGAGGCTACGAGCAGTACTTC. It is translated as CASSARNYRGGYEQYF.

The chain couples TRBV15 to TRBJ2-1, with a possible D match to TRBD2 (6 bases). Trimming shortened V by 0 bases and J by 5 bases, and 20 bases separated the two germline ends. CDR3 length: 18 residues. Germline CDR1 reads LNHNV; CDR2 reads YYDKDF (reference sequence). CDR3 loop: CATSRETPPSVTHNEQFF. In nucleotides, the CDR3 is TGTGCCACCAGCAGAGAGACACCCCCTAGCGTCACCCACAATGAGCAGTTCTTC.

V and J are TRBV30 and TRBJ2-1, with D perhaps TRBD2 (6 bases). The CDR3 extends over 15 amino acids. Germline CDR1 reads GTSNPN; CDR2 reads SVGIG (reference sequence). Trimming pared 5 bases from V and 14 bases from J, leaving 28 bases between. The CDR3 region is CAWARETGRLNGKFF. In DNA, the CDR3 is TGTGCCTGGGCCCGGGAGACGGGACGACTTAATGGGAAGTTCTTC. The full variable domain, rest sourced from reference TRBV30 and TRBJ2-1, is SQTIHQWPATLVQPVGSPLSLECTVEGTSNPNLYWYRQAAGRGLQLLFYSVGIGQISSEVPQNLSASRPQDRQFILSSKKLLLSDSGFYLCAWARETGRLNGKFFGPGTRLTVL.

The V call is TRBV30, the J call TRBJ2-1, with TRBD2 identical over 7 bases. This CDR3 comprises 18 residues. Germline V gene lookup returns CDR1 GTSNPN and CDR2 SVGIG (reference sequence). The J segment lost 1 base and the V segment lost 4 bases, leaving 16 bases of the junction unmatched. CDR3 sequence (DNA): TGTGCCTGGACCCTCCCTCCCCGCGGGAGCCTTTCCTACAATGAGCAGTTCTTC. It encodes CAWTLPPRGSLSYNEQFF. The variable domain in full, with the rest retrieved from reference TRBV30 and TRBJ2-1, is SQTIHQWPATLVQPVGSPLSLECTVEGTSNPNLYWYRQAAGRGLQLLFYSVGIGQISSEVPQNLSASRPQDRQFILSSKKLLLSDSGFYLCAWTLPPRGSLSYNEQFFGPGTRLTVL.

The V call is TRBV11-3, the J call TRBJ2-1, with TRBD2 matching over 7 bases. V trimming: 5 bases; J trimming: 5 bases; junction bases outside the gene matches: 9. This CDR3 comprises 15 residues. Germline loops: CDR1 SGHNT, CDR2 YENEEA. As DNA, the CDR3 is TGTGCCAGCAGCCCCGGGACTACCCTCAACAATGAGCAGTTCTTC. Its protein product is CASSPGTTLNNEQFF.

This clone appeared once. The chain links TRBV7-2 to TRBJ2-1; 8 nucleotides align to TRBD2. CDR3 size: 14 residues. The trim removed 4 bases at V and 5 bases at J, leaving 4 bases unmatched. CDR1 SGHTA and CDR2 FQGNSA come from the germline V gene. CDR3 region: CASSYSGDDNEQFF. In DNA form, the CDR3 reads TGTGCCAGCAGCTATAGCGGGGACGACAATGAGCAGTTCTTC.

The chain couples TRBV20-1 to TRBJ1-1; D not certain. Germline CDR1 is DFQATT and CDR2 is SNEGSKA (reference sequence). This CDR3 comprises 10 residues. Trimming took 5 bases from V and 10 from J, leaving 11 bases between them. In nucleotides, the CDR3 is TGCAGTGCTCATGACTTGGGAGCTTTCTTT. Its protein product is CSAHDLGAFF.

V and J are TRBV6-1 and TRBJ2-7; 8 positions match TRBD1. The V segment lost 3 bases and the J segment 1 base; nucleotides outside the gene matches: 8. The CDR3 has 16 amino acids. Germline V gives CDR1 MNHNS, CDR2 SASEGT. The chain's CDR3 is CASSDGLTGVSYEQYF. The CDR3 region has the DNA TGTGCCAGCAGTGATGGACTGACAGGGGTATCCTACGAGCAGTACTTC.

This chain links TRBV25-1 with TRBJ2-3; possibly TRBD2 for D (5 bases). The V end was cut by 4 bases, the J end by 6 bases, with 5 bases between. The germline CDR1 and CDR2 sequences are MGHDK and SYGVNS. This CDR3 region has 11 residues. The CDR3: CASSGEDTQYF. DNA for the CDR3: TGTGCCAGCAGTGGGGAGGATACGCAGTATTTT.

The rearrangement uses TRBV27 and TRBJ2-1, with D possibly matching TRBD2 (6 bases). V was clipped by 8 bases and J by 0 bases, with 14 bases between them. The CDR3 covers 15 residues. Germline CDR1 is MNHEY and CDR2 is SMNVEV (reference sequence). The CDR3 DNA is TGTGCCAGCGGCATCCGGGAGAGCTCCTACAATGAGCAGTTCTTC. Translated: CASGIRESSYNEQFF.